One sample yielded the 30 T cell receptor beta chains listed below, sequenced in a study of response to subunit inactivated influenza vaccine. TCRdb processed the RT-PCR reads anew with MiXCR; each CDR3 protein has one entry. In the table there are hundreds of thousands of distinct CDR3 sequences, about a fifth of which are singletons. The specimen comprised PBMCs from blood, sampled approximately 5 days after vaccination. The receptors here all came from a man over 45 who received an inactivated influenza vaccine.

This clonotype appeared a few times. The chain uses TRBV4-3 and TRBJ1-6; perhaps TRBD1 as D (6 bases). CDR1 LGHNA and CDR2 YSLEER come from the germline V gene. V lost 0 bases to trimming and J lost 7 bases, with 13 bases between them. This CDR3 region has 16 residues. CDR3 bases: TGCGCCAGCAGCCAAGATTACAGGGTGATAAATTCACCCCTCCACTTT. Translation gives CASSQDYRVINSPLHF.

The gene calls are TRBV7-6 and TRBJ2-2; the D is unclear. CDR1 and CDR2 (germline): SGHVS, FNYEAQ. Trimming cost V 1 base and J 6 bases, with 18 bases left between them. The CDR3 totals 17 residues. The CDR3: CASSLEGSTSYPGELFF. CDR3 nucleotides: TGTGCCAGCAGCTTAGAGGGCAGTACATCCTACCCCGGGGAGCTGTTTTTT.

This rearrangement joins TRBV12-3 or TRBV12-4 to TRBJ1-2; 7 bases align to TRBD1. Trimming at V came to 6 bases and at J to 13 bases, leaving 11 bases not matched to a gene. This CDR3 contains 12 residues. The CDR3 sequence: CASREGTAFFTF. The CDR3 DNA reads TGTGCCAGCAGAGAAGGGACAGCCTTTTTCACCTTC.

The chain carries TRBV11-2 and TRBJ2-3; no clear D gene. CDR3 length equals 15 residues. V shed 1 base and J shed 2 bases, with 10 bases lying between them. The germline V gene encodes CDR1 SGHAT and CDR2 FQNNGV. The DNA of the CDR3 is TGTGCCAGCAGCTTAGGGCCGGTAACCACAGATACGCAGTATTTT. Translating gives CASSLGPVTTDTQYF.

The V call is TRBV7-8, the J call TRBJ2-5; D might be TRBD1 or TRBD2, each matching 6 bases. With 2 bases removed from V and 3 bases from J, the gap between germline ends came to 16 bases. Germline values: CDR1 SGHVS, CDR2 FQNEAQ. The CDR3 consists of 16 residues. The CDR3 nucleotides are TGTGCCAGCAGCTTATATTTCGGGGGCTCAAAAGAGACCCAGTACTTC. Its protein is CASSLYFGGSKETQYF. Using reference TRBV7-8 and TRBJ2-5 for the parts outside the CDR3, the full variable domain is GAGVSQSPRYKVAKRGQDVALRCDPISGHVSLFWYQQALGQGPEFLTYFQNEAQLDKSGLPSDRFFAERPEGSVSTLKIQRTQQEDSAVYLCASSLYFGGSKETQYFGPGTRLLVL.

On this clonotype itself: A much larger clone is a single base away; this may be a read error. This rearrangement joins TRBV5-1 to TRBJ2-3, with D unresolved. V was trimmed by 9 bases and J by 4 bases, leaving 9 bases between them. CDR1 is SGHRS and CDR2 is YFSETQ in the germline V gene. The CDR3 runs 11 residues. The CDR3 region has the DNA TGCGCCAACAGATACGCAGATACGCAGTATTTT. Its protein is CANRYADTQYF.

The chain recombines TRBV30 with TRBJ1-6, with D possibly TRBD1 on 5 matching bases. Germline values: CDR1 GTSNPN, CDR2 SVGIG (reference sequence). This CDR3 spans 14 amino acids. Trimming cost V 2 bases and J 10 bases, with 15 bases left between them. The CDR3 spells CAWSRTGLGSPLHF. The CDR3, as DNA: TGTGCCTGGAGTAGGACGGGGCTCGGGTCACCCCTCCACTTT.

The table lists this clonotype with a few counts. V gene TRBV11-2 combines with J gene TRBJ2-5, with D perhaps TRBD1 (6 bases). With 1 base removed from V and 1 base from J, the gap between germline ends came to 16 bases. Per germline, CDR1 SGHAT and CDR2 FQNNGV. This CDR3 has 17 residues. The CDR3 nucleotides read TGTGCCAGCAGCTTAGGGTTTTTTCAGGGGACCCAAGAGACCCAGTACTTC. Its translation: CASSLGFFQGTQETQYF.

This chain links TRBV24-1 with TRBJ2-2, with D maybe TRBD2 (5 bases). The CDR3 totals 15 residues. Trimming stripped 3 bases from V and 4 bases from J, with 11 bases between. Germline V gene sequence: CDR1 KGHDR, CDR2 SFDVKD. In nucleotides, the CDR3 is TGTGCCACCAGTGATGCCCCTGCGGGCACCGGGGAGCTGTTTTTT. Its translation: CATSDAPAGTGELFF.

The J gene is TRBJ2-1, the V gene TRBV7-3; 11 bases are a match to TRBD2. Germline V CDR1 and CDR2: SGHTA, FQGTGA. The CDR3 consists of 15 residues. Trimming at V came to 4 bases and at J to 8 bases, leaving 7 bases not matched to a gene. In DNA form, the CDR3 reads TGTGCCAGCAGCTCCACTAGCGGGAGTATCCATGAGCAGTTCTTC. Translated, it gives CASSSTSGSIHEQFF. The whole variable domain, remainder taken from reference TRBV7-3 and TRBJ2-1, is GAGVSQTPSNKVTEKGKYVELRCDPISGHTALYWYRQSLGQGPEFLIYFQGTGAADDSGLPNDRFFAVRPEGSVSTLKIQRTERGDSAVYLCASSSTSGSIHEQFFGPGTRLTVL.

The chain has TRBV14 and TRBJ2-7; TRBD1 might be the D (8 bases). This CDR3 spans 15 amino acids. The V and J ends lost 2 bases and 1 base respectively, with 12 bases between them. Per the germline V gene, CDR1 is SGHDN and CDR2 is FVKESK. The CDR3 region is CASSQNRGGSYEQYF. CDR3 bases: TGTGCCAGCAGCCAAAACAGGGGGGGGTCCTACGAGCAGTACTTC.

Many counts were recorded for this clonotype. The genes are TRBV12-3 or TRBV12-4 and TRBJ2-7; TRBD2 is a possible D gene (5 bases). The CDR3 sequence is 13 residues long. Trimming took 6 bases from V and 6 from J, leaving 15 bases between them. DNA for the CDR3: TGTGCCAGCAGCACCCTCCGGGAACCCGAGCAGTACTTC. The encoded protein is CASSTLREPEQYF.

This clonotype was seen a handful of times. This chain uses TRBV7-2 with TRBJ2-3; D possibly corresponds to TRBD2 (6 bases). Trimming took off 5 bases at V and 0 bases at J, with 15 bases between the two ends. The length of the CDR3 is 16 residues. Looked up from germline, CDR1 is SGHTA and CDR2 is FQGNSA. The CDR3, as DNA: TGTGCCAGCAGCGACGAGCGGGTCTGGAGCACAGATACGCAGTATTTT. Protein product: CASSDERVWSTDTQYF.

This clonotype has only a few counts. The chain combines TRBV3-1 with TRBJ2-6; 8 nucleotides match TRBD1. CDR3 length: 16 amino acids. From germline, CDR1 is LGHDT and CDR2 YNNKEL (reference sequence). Trimming took 4 bases from V and 2 from J; bases not matched to a gene: 4. The CDR3 loop reads CASSRQGQTGANVLTF. The CDR3 bases are TGTGCCAGCAGCCGACAGGGGCAGACTGGGGCCAACGTCCTGACTTTC.

This clonotype occurred a few times. V is TRBV4-3 and J is TRBJ2-5; D assignment may be TRBD1 or TRBD2 (5 bases each). The V gene's germline CDR1 is LGHNA and CDR2 YSLEER. This CDR3 has 18 residues. Trimming removed 2 bases from V and 4 bases from J, with 23 bases in between. This CDR3 reads CASSQNWGPSYRLETQYF. In DNA form, the CDR3 reads TGCGCCAGCAGCCAAAACTGGGGACCGTCATACCGCCTAGAGACCCAGTACTTC.

The chain couples TRBV5-1 to TRBJ1-1; D is ambiguous. The CDR3 length is 13 residues. Trimming removed 5 bases from V and 0 bases from J, with 8 bases in between. Germline CDR1 SGHRS, CDR2 YFSETQ. The CDR3 coding sequence is TGCGCCAGCAGGACAACTATGAACACTGAAGCTTTCTTT. This sequence encodes CASRTTMNTEAFF.

This clonotype was counted between two and nine times. The rearrangement uses TRBV12-3 or TRBV12-4 and TRBJ2-1, with unresolved D. The V and J ends lost 6 bases and 5 bases respectively, with 17 bases between them. This CDR3 has 15 residues. Here the CDR3 DNA reads TGTGCCAGCAGGAAAACTCCTAGGGAAAACAATGAGCAGTTCTTC. Protein: CASRKTPRENNEQFF.

The V call is TRBV27, the J call TRBJ1-1; TRBD1 might be the D (6 bases). The V gene's germline CDR1 is MNHEY and CDR2 SMNVEV (reference sequence). There are 13 residues in the CDR3. V lost 6 bases and J lost 6, with 14 bases in between. The CDR3 reads CASRKTGFSEAFF. The CDR3 DNA is TGTGCCAGCAGGAAAACAGGGTTCTCTGAAGCTTTCTTT.

This clonotype appeared many times. The rearrangement joins TRBV7-9 to TRBJ2-2; D is unclear. CDR3 length: 17 residues. The V end was cut by 2 bases, the J end by 0 bases, with 13 bases between. Germline CDR1 reads SEHNR; CDR2 reads FQNEAQ (reference sequence). CDR3 loop: CASSLSVLGSNTGELFF. The CDR3 coding sequence is TGTGCCAGCAGCTTATCTGTCCTGGGCTCGAACACCGGGGAGCTGTTTTTT.

The table lists this clonotype with a few counts. The chain uses TRBV29-1 and TRBJ2-1, with TRBD1 matching over 10 bases. The CDR3 consists of 15 residues. The junction had 10 bases not matched to a gene; V was cut back by 4 bases and J by 7 bases. Looked up from germline, CDR1 is SQVTM and CDR2 is ANQGSEA. Here the CDR3 reads CSVGPGTGAWNEQFF. DNA for the CDR3: TGCAGCGTTGGTCCCGGGACAGGGGCTTGGAATGAGCAGTTCTTC.

This clonotype was counted between two and nine times. The chain carries TRBV12-3 or TRBV12-4 and TRBJ1-1; a possible D gene is TRBD1 (5 bases). The CDR3 is 15 residues long. Trimming removed 8 bases at V and 0 bases at J, with 16 bases between. The CDR3 reads CASGPTGGMNTEAFF. In DNA, the CDR3 is TGTGCCAGCGGACCCACTGGGGGGATGAACACTGAAGCTTTCTTT.

This clonotype has a count of ten or more. The chain couples TRBV5-6 to TRBJ2-1, with TRBD2 matching 9 bases. CDR3 length equals 18 residues. The junction had 16 bases not matched to a gene; V was cut back by 1 base and J by 8 bases. Germline assignment: CDR1 SGHDT and CDR2 YYEEEE. CDR3 region: CASSLRSGGRTVGDEQFF. The CDR3 nucleotides read TGTGCCAGCAGCTTGCGTAGCGGGGGACGAACGGTGGGCGATGAGCAGTTCTTC.

This clonotype was found many times. The germline gene is not matched at one end of the junction; a read error may be the cause. This rearrangement joins TRBV5-1 to TRBJ2-5; D may be TRBD1 or TRBD2 (5 bases each). The germline gives CDR1 SGHRS, CDR2 YFSETQ. The CDR3 sequence is 13 residues long. CDR3 loop: CASSFGGQETQYF. In DNA, the CDR3 is TGTGCCAGCAGCTTTGGGGGACAAGAGACCCAGTACTTC.

This clonotype was seen a few times. The chain links TRBV7-8 to TRBJ2-3, with TRBD2 matching over 7 bases. In germline, CDR1 is SGHVS, CDR2 FQNEAQ. The CDR3 runs 13 residues. V shed 1 base and J 10 bases; nucleotides not matched to a gene: 5. CDR3 protein: CASSLVSTSSQYF. The CDR3 DNA is TGTGCCAGCAGCTTAGTTTCGACTAGCTCGCAGTATTTT.

The table lists this clonotype with many counts. The chain carries TRBV5-1 and TRBJ2-3, with D maybe TRBD2 (6 bases). With 4 bases removed from V and 1 base from J, the gap between germline ends came to 13 bases. Germline assignment: CDR1 SGHRS and CDR2 YFSETQ. This CDR3 region has 15 residues. The CDR3 here is CASSHEEGRTDTQYF. CDR3 coding DNA: TGCGCCAGCAGCCATGAGGAGGGTCGCACAGATACGCAGTATTTT.

This clonotype was seen a handful of times. The chain employs TRBV27 and TRBJ2-7; 7 positions match TRBD1. V dropped 4 bases and J dropped 7; count of bases not matched to a gene: 7. CDR3 length: 13 residues. CDR1 and CDR2 (germline): MNHEY, SMNVEV (reference sequence). This CDR3 is CASSWPGGGEQYF. The CDR3 DNA is TGTGCCAGCAGTTGGCCAGGGGGTGGGGAGCAGTACTTC.

This chain connects TRBV28 to TRBJ2-7, with TRBD1 matching 10 bases. The CDR3 has 17 residues. Trimming removed 5 bases from V and 0 bases from J; junction bases left unmatched: 10. The V gene's germline CDR1 is MDHEN and CDR2 SYDVKM. The CDR3 bases are TGTGCCAGCAGTACCCCCCTCGGGACAGGGGTCTCCTACGAGCAGTACTTC. This gives the protein CASSTPLGTGVSYEQYF.

V usage is TRBV7-8 and J usage is TRBJ2-5, with a possible D match to TRBD2 (6 bases). The better agreement between TRBJ2-1 and the DNA end casts doubt on the J call. In germline, CDR1 is SGHVS, CDR2 FQNEAQ. The CDR3 totals 13 residues. The CDR3 here is CASTPGTRETQFF. CDR3 bases: TGTGCCAGCACCCCTGGGACCCGGGAGACCCAGTTCTTC.

The V gene is TRBV20-1, the J gene TRBJ2-7; weak D call: TRBD2 (5 bases). The CDR3 spans 13 residues. The V gene lost 1 base and the J gene lost 3 bases, with 10 bases spanning the gap. CDR1 and CDR2 from the germline V gene are DFQATT and SNEGSKA (reference sequence). Written as DNA, the CDR3 is TGCAGTGCTAGAGTGTCGAGGGTCTACGAGCAGTACTTC. Residues: CSARVSRVYEQYF.

The table lists this clonotype with a few counts. At one of its ends the junction is not consistent with the germline gene, which may arise from a read error. This chain links TRBV20-1 with TRBJ2-3; D may be TRBD2 (6 bases). CDR3 length: 11 amino acids. Germline CDR1 DFQATT, CDR2 SNEGSKA (reference sequence). CDR3 coding DNA: TGCAGTGCTAGAAACCCCGGGGGACCTGGTTTT. It is translated as CSARNPGGPGF.